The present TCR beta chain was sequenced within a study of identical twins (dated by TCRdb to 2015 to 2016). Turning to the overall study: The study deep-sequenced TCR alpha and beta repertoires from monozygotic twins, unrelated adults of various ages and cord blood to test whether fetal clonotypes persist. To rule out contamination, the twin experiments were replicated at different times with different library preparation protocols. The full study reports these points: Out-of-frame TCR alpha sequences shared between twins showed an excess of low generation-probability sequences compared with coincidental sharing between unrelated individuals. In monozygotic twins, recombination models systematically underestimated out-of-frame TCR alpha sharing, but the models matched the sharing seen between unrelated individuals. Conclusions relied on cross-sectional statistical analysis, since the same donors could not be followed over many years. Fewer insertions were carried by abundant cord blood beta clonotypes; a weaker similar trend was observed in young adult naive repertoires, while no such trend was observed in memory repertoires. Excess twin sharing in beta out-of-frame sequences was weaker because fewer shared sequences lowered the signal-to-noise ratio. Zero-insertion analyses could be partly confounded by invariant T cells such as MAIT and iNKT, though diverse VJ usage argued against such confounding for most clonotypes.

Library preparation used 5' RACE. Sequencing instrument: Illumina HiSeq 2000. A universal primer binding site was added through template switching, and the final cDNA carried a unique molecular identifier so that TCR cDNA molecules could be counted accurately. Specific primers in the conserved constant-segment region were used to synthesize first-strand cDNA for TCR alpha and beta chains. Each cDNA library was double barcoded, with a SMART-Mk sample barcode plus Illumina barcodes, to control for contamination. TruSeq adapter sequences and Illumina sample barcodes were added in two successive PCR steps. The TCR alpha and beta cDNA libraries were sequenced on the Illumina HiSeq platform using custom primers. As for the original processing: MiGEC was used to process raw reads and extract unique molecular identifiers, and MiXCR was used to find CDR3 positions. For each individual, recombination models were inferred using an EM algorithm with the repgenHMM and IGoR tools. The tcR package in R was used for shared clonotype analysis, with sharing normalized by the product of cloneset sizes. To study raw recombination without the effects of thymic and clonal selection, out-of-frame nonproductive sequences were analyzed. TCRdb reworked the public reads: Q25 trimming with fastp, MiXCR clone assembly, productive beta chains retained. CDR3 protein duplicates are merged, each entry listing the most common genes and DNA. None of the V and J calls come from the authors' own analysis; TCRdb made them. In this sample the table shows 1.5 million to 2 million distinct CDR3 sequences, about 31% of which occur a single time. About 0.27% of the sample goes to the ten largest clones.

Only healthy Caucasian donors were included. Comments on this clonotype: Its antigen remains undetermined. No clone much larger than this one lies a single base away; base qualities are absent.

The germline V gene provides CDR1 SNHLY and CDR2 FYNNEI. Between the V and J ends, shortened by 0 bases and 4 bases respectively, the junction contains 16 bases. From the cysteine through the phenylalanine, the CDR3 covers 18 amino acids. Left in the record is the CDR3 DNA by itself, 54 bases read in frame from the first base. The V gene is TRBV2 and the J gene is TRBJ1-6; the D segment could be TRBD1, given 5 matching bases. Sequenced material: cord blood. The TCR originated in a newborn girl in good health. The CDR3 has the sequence CASSEALRGALYNSPLHF. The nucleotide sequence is TGTGCCAGCAGTGAAGCGCTTCGGGGCGCACTATATAATTCACCCCTCCACTTT.